This TCR beta chain was profiled in a study of T-cell reconstitution after alpha-beta-depleted transplantation in children. In this sample, this clonotype turned up many times. Germline V lookup: CDR1 SQVTM, CDR2 ANQGSEA. CDR3 length: 13 amino acids. Trimming pared 1 base from V and 6 bases from J, leaving 10 bases between. As it was prepared, the TCRbeta library received unique molecular identifiers. TCRdb redid the calling of the PCR reads with MiXCR, one entry per CDR3 protein. This table has around 400,000 distinct CDR3 sequences, roughly 21% appearing once. This sequence joins TRBV29-1 and TRBJ2-1, with D tentatively TRBD2 (5 bases). The specimen comprised PBMCs from the stem cell graft donor, sampled from the stem cell graft. This sequence originates from a human donor who donated a stem cell graft to a child with acute myeloid leukemia. CDR3 sequence (DNA): TGCAGCGTTGAAGCCCCCACTAGCAATGAGCAGTTCTTC. Encoded protein: CSVEAPTSNEQFF.